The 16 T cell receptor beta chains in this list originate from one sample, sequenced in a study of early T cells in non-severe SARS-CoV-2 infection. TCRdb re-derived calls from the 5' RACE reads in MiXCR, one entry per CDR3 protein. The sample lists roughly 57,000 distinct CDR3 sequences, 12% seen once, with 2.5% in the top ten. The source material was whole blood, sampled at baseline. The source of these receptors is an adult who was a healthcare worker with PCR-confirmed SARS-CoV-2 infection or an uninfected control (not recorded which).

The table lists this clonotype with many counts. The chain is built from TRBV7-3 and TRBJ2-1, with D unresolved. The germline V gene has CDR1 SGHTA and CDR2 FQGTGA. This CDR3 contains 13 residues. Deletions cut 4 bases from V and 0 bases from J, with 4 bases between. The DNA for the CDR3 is TGTGCCAGCAGCTCCCGCTCCTACAATGAGCAGTTCTTC. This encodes CASSSRSYNEQFF.

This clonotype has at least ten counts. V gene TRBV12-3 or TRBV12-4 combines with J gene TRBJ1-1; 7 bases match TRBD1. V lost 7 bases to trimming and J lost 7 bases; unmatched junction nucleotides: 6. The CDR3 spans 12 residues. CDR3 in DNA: TGTGCCAGCACTATAACAGGGGATGAAGCTTTCTTT. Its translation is CASTITGDEAFF.

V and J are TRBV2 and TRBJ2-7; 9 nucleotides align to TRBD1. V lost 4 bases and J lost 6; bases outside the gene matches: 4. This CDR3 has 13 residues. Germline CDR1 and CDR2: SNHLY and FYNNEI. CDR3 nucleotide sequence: TGTGCCAGCAGTGGACAGGGGGTAGGCGAGCAGTACTTC. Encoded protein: CASSGQGVGEQYF.

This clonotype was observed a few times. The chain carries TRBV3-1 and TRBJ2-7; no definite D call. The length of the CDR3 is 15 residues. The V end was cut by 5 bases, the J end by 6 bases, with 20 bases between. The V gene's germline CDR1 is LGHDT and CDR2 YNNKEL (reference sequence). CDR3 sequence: CASSMLPSTVGEQYF. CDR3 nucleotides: TGTGCCAGCAGCATGCTGCCCTCAACAGTAGGCGAGCAGTACTTC.

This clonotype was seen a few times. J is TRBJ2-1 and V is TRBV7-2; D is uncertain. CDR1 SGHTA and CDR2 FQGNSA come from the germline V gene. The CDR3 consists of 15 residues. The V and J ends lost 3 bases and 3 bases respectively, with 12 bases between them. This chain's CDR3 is CASSFTTLNYNEQFF. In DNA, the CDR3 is TGTGCCAGCAGCTTCACTACCCTGAACTACAATGAGCAGTTCTTC. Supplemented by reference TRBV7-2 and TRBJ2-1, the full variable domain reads GAGVSQSPSNKVTEKGKDVELRCDPISGHTALYWYRQSLGQGLEFLIYFQGNSAPDKSGLPSDRFSAERTGGSVSTLTIQRTQQEDSAVYLCASSFTTLNYNEQFFGPGTRLTVL.

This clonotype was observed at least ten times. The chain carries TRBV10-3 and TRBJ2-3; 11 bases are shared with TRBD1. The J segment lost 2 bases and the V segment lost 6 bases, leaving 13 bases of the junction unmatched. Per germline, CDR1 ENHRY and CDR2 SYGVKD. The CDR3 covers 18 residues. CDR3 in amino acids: CAISPSVGQGAITDTQYF. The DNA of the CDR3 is TGTGCCATCAGCCCGTCCGTAGGACAGGGGGCGATCACAGATACGCAGTATTTT.

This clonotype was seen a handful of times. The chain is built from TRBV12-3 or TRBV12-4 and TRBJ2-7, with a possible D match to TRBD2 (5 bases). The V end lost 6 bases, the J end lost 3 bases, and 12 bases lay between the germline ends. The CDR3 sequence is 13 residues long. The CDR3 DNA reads TGTGCCAGCAGAAAACGACGGGACTACGAGCAGTACTTC. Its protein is CASRKRRDYEQYF.

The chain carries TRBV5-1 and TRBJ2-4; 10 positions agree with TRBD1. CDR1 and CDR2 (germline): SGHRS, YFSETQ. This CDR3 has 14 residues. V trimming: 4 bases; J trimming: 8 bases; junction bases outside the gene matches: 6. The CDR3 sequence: CASSHRDRGDIQYF. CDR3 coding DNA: TGCGCCAGCAGCCACCGGGACAGGGGAGACATTCAGTACTTC.

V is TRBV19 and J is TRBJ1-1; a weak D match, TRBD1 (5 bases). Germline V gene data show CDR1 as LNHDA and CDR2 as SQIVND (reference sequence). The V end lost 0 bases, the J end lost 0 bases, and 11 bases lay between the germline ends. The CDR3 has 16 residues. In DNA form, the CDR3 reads TGTGCCAGTAGTATAGACTTTGACAGACTGAACACTGAAGCTTTCTTT. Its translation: CASSIDFDRLNTEAFF.

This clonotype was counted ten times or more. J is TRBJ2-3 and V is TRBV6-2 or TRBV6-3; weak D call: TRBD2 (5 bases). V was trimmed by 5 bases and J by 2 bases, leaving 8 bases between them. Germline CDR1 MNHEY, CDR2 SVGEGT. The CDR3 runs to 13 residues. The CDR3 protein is CASSKRNTDTQYF. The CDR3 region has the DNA TGTGCCAGCAGTAAGCGGAACACAGATACGCAGTATTTT.

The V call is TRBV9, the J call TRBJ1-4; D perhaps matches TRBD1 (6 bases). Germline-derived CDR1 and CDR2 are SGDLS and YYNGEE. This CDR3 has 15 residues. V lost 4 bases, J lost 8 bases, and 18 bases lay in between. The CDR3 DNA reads TGTGCCAGCAGCCCGAGGGGGGGCGCGGGGGAAAAACTGTTTTTT. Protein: CASSPRGGAGEKLFF.

CDR3 DNA: TGTGCCAGCAGTTTTGCAGGGGGCGAGTACGAGCAGTACTTC. Translated: CASSFAGGEYEQYF. The rearrangement joins TRBV27 to TRBJ2-7, with TRBD1 matching over 8 bases. The V and J ends lost 3 bases and 4 bases, in that order; junction bases with no gene match: 5. The V gene's germline CDR1 is MNHEY and CDR2 SMNVEV (reference sequence). The CDR3 length is 14 residues.

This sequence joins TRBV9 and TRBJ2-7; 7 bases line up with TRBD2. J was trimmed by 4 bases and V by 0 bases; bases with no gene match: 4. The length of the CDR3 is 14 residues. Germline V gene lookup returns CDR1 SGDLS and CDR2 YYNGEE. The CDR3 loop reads CASSVAGGRYEQYF. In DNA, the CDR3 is TGTGCCAGCAGCGTAGCGGGAGGCCGGTACGAGCAGTACTTC.

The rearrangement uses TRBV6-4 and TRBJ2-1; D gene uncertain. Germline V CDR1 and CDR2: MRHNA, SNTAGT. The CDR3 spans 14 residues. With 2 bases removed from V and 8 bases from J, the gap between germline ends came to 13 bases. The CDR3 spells CASSDRPEVDEQFF. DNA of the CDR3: TGTGCCAGCAGTGACCGTCCGGAAGTCGATGAGCAGTTCTTC.

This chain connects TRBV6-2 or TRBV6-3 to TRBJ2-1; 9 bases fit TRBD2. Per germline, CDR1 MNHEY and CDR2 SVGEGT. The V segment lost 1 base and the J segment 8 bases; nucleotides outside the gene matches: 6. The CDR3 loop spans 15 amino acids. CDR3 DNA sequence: TGTGCCAGCAGTTACTTGAGGCGGGAGGGGCATGAGCAGTTCTTC. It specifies CASSYLRREGHEQFF.

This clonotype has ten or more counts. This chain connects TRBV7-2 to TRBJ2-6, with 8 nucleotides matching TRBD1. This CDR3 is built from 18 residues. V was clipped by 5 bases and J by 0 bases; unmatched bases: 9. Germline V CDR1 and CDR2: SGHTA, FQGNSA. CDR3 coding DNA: TGTGCCAGCAGCCCCCAACGGACAGGGTACTCTGGGGCCAACGTCCTGACTTTC. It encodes CASSPQRTGYSGANVLTF.